The source of this T cell receptor beta chain is a study of blood T cells in healthy people across ages. General observations from the study: One million T cells yielded diversity estimates that were considered underestimates.

The authors ran a second PCR of roughly 6 to 11 cycles using a sample-barcoded 5' primer and a J-beta primer mix. TCRdb used MiXCR to reprocess the 5' RACE reads, holding one entry per CDR3 protein. The sample shows some 700,000 distinct CDR3 sequences, about a fifth of them seen only once. Worth noting for this clonotype: The antigen is unknown.

The sample consisted of blood. This TCR derives from a man aged 70 or older in good health.

CDR3 loop: CSAPYGLEAFF. CDR3 bases: TGCAGTGCTCCCTATGGCCTAGAAGCTTTCTTT. The chain joins TRBV20-1 to TRBJ1-1, with D hard to call. The germline V gene has CDR1 DFQATT and CDR2 SNEGSKA (reference sequence). The CDR3 contains 11 residues. Trimming removed 5 bases at V and 8 bases at J, with 12 bases between.